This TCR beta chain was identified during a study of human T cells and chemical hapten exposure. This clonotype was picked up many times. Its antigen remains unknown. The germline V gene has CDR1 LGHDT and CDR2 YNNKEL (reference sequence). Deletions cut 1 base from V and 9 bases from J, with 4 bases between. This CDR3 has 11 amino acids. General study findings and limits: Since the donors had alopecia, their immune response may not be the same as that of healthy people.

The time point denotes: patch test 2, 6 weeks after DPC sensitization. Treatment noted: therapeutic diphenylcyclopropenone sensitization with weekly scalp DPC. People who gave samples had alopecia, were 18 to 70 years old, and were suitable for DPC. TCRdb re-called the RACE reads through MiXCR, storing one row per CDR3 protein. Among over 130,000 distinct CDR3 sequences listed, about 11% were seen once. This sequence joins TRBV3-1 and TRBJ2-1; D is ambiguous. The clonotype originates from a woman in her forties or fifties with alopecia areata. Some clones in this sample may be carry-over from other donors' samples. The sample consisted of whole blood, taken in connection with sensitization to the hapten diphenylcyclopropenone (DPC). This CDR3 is CASSQVGEQFF. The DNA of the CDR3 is TGTGCCAGCAGCCAAGTCGGTGAGCAGTTCTTC.